The T cell receptor (beta chain) described here comes from a study of blood T cell repertoires in COVID-19. Overall study: Collection of acute and convalescent COVID-19 samples took place in the United States, Italy and Spain. In each case, the material was cDNA or gDNA derived from T cells, B-cell-depleted T cells, or PBMCs.

Per the study methods: Reference gene primer amplification in the assay estimated nucleated cell counts. Clones were read by immunoSEQ multiplex PCR, and TCRdb kept only the in-frame ones, dropping some. That table gives V, J and clone size, and the DNA gave D and trimming. Of over 70,000 clones listed, approximately 80% were seen once; the top ten hold about 3.9%. Per the germline V gene, CDR1 is SGHRS and CDR2 is YFSETQ. V dropped 4 bases and J dropped 2; count of bases not matched to a gene: 7. The CDR3 spans 15 residues. This clonotype was obtained from a woman in her sixties with acute or convalescent COVID-19. Sequences were obtained from peripheral blood. The V and J genes are TRBV5-1 and TRBJ2-5; 8 bases map to TRBD2. The CDR3 DNA follows: TGCGCCAGCAGCAACCCCGGGACTAGACAAGAGACCCAGTACTTC. Its translation is CASSNPGTRQETQYF.